This passage covers 15 T cell receptor beta chains from one sample sequenced in a study of T-cell memory formation after mild COVID-19. TCRdb re-derived calls from the 5' RACE reads in MiXCR, one entry per CDR3 protein. This table holds 540,000 or so distinct CDR3 sequences, roughly 22% found once. The specimen sequenced was PBMCs or a T cell subset sorted from them (not recorded which). Receptor source: an adult woman who had mild COVID-19 (a few samples of this study predate the infection). Cell type and time point are not known.

The rearrangement links TRBV2 to TRBJ1-5; D possibly corresponds to TRBD1 (6 bases). The CDR3 runs 16 residues. Germline CDR1 SNHLY, CDR2 FYNNEI. The V and J ends lost 4 bases and 1 base respectively, with 14 bases between them. CDR3 nucleotide sequence: TGTGCCAGCAGTGCCTGGGGGGGCTTGAGCAATCAGCCCCAGCATTTT. It is translated as CASSAWGGLSNQPQHF. Complete variable domain (other parts from reference TRBV2 and TRBJ1-5): EPEVTQTPSHQVTQMGQEVILRCVPISNHLYFYWYRQILGQKVEFLVSFYNNEISEKSEIFDDQFSVERPDGSNFTLKIRSTKLEDSAMYFCASSAWGGLSNQPQHFGDGTRLSIL.

This clonotype occurred a few times. The CDR3: CSAVAGAYEQYF. As DNA, the CDR3 is TGCAGTGCGGTCGCAGGGGCCTACGAGCAGTACTTC. The V gene is TRBV20-1, the J gene TRBJ2-7; D may be TRBD1 (6 bases). The CDR3 is 12 amino acids. The V gene's germline CDR1 is DFQATT and CDR2 SNEGSKA (reference sequence). V was pared by 6 bases and J by 2 bases, with 11 bases between.

This clonotype was recorded a few times. The chain is built from TRBV5-1 and TRBJ2-7; 9 positions match TRBD2. This CDR3 is built from 15 residues. Germline loops: CDR1 SGHRS, CDR2 YFSETQ. J was trimmed by 1 base and V by 2 bases; bases with no gene match: 4. CDR3 residues: CASSLIAGVSYEQYF. In nucleotides, the CDR3 is TGCGCCAGCAGCTTAATAGCGGGAGTTTCCTACGAGCAGTACTTC.

This clonotype appeared a few times. J is TRBJ2-7 and V is TRBV12-3 or TRBV12-4; a possible D gene is TRBD2 (5 bases). The CDR3 spans 14 residues. V gave up 3 bases and J gave up 4 bases, with 13 bases separating them. Written as DNA, the CDR3 is TGTGCCAGCAGTTTTGGCGCGGGCTATTACGAGCAGTACTTC. It specifies CASSFGAGYYEQYF.

This clonotype was observed a few times. The chain recombines TRBV7-3 with TRBJ1-2; 7 positions match TRBD1. This CDR3 comprises 16 residues. Losses at the gene ends were 5 bases for V and 4 bases for J; bases not matched to a gene: 13. The germline V gene has CDR1 SGHTA and CDR2 FQGTGA. CDR3 nucleotide sequence: TGTGCCAGCAGCCTCACACCAGGGACAGACATCTATGGCTACACCTTC. The encoded protein is CASSLTPGTDIYGYTF. The full variable domain, its missing parts supplied by reference TRBV7-3 and TRBJ1-2, is GAGVSQTPSNKVTEKGKYVELRCDPISGHTALYWYRQSLGQGPEFLIYFQGTGAADDSGLPNDRFFAVRPEGSVSTLKIQRTERGDSAVYLCASSLTPGTDIYGYTFGSGTRLTVV.

V is TRBV6-2 or TRBV6-3 and J is TRBJ2-7, with TRBD2 identical over 11 bases. The CDR3 spans 15 residues. CDR1 and CDR2 from the germline V gene are MNHEY and SVGEGT. V gave up 6 bases and J gave up 5 bases; unmatched junction bases: 9. The CDR3, as DNA: TGTGCCAGCAGGACAGGACTAGCGGGCGCCCACGAGCAGTACTTC. Amino acids: CASRTGLAGAHEQYF.

The CDR3 DNA reads TGTGCCAGCAGTTACTCGGCGTCAACCGGGGAGCTGTTTTTT. Translation gives CASSYSASTGELFF. J is TRBJ2-2 and V is TRBV6-2 or TRBV6-3; D is uncertain. The germline V gene has CDR1 MNHEY and CDR2 SVGEGT. V lost 0 bases, J lost 5 bases, and 7 bases lay in between. This CDR3 comprises 14 residues.

This clonotype has a handful of counts. The chain combines TRBV4-2 with TRBJ2-6, with D perhaps matching TRBD1 (6 bases). Trimming stripped 0 bases from V and 2 bases from J, with 14 bases between. Germline CDR1 reads LGHNA; CDR2 reads YNFKEQ. The CDR3 extends over 18 amino acids. The CDR3 protein is CASSQDTHRVTGANVLTF. The CDR3 region has the DNA TGTGCCAGCAGCCAAGATACCCACAGGGTTACTGGGGCCAACGTCCTGACTTTC.

This clonotype was observed at least ten times. The chain is built from TRBV9 and TRBJ2-7; the match to TRBD1 covers 9 bases. The CDR3 spans 15 residues. In germline, CDR1 is SGDLS, CDR2 YYNGEE. The V gene end was trimmed by 0 bases and the J gene end by 6 bases; junction bases not matched to a gene: 7. DNA for the CDR3: TGTGCCAGCAGCGTAGACGCCGGGACAGGGTCCGAGCAGTACTTC. Protein sequence: CASSVDAGTGSEQYF.

The genes are TRBV6-5 and TRBJ2-3; 10 bases match TRBD1. CDR1 is MNHEY, CDR2 SVGAGI, per germline. CDR3 size: 18 residues. V was pared by 1 base and J by 8 bases, with 15 bases of the junction left unmatched. CDR3 in DNA: TGTGCCAGCAGTTACTACTCCGGGACAGGGGTACCAGGGGGTACGCAGTATTTT. This encodes CASSYYSGTGVPGGTQYF.

The chain employs TRBV2 and TRBJ2-7; a weak D match, TRBD2 (6 bases). The germline CDR1 and CDR2 sequences are SNHLY and FYNNEI. There are 13 residues in the CDR3. V was shortened by 4 bases and J by 4 bases, with 11 bases between the two germline ends. For the CDR3, the DNA is TGTGCCAGCAGTGTGGGGGGTAAATACGAGCAGTACTTC. Protein: CASSVGGKYEQYF.

In its sample, this clonotype was seen a few times. The V call is TRBV4-1, the J call TRBJ1-1; D is perhaps TRBD1 (6 bases). The CDR3 has 17 amino acids. V was clipped by 5 bases and J by 3 bases, with 22 bases between them. Germline V lookup: CDR1 MGHRA, CDR2 YSYEKL. The CDR3 bases are TGCGCCAGCAGCGCAATCTTTGGGGGGCTGGTAGACACTGAAGCTTTCTTT. As protein: CASSAIFGGLVDTEAFF.

The J gene is TRBJ1-2, the V gene TRBV7-9; D is ambiguous. V was shortened by 4 bases and J by 1 base, with 19 bases between the two germline ends. Per the germline V gene, CDR1 is SEHNR and CDR2 is FQNEAQ (reference sequence). The CDR3 is 17 residues long. CDR3 coding DNA: TGTGCCAGCAGCTCAGACCTCCTAGTGGGGTATAACTATGGCTACACCTTC. This sequence encodes CASSSDLLVGYNYGYTF.

This clonotype has more than one count but fewer than ten. The chain combines TRBV11-2 with TRBJ1-2; 10 bases are shared with TRBD1. The V segment lost 6 bases and the J segment 4 bases; nucleotides outside the gene matches: 8. Germline V gene lookup returns CDR1 SGHAT and CDR2 FQNNGV. The CDR3 is made up of 15 amino acids. The CDR3 DNA is TGTGCCAGCAGTCCCGGGACAGGGGCTAGCTATGGCTACACCTTC. It codes for CASSPGTGASYGYTF.

This clonotype was observed a handful of times. The genes are TRBV20-1 and TRBJ2-5; TRBD1 is a possible D gene (6 bases). Germline V gene sequence: CDR1 DFQATT, CDR2 SNEGSKA (reference sequence). The length of the CDR3 is 11 residues. V was shortened by 5 bases and J by 3 bases, with 7 bases between the two germline ends. CDR3 protein: CSAWTEETQYF. The CDR3 bases are TGCAGTGCTTGGACAGAAGAGACCCAGTACTTC.